Here is one TCR beta chain with its context. These data originate in a study of blood T cell repertoires in COVID-19. The overall study: Material from acute and convalescent COVID-19 was sourced from the United States, Italy and Spain. T cells, B-cell-depleted T cells, or PBMCs supplied cDNA or gDNA.

Per the study methods: It was from reference gene primer amplification that nucleated cell counts were estimated. Produced via immunoSEQ multiplex PCR; TCRdb's table is partial and in-frame only. V and J calls and clone size come straight from that table; D and trimming were deduced from the DNA. Of roughly 440,000 clones listed, approximately 89% are singletons. Per the germline V gene, CDR1 is SEHNR and CDR2 is FQNEAQ (reference sequence). The V segment lost 2 bases and the J segment 5 bases; nucleotides outside the gene matches: 7. CDR3 length equals 17 residues. During active infection, Seattle patients enrolled and were then monitored through disease.

Sample: peripheral blood. This clonotype was obtained from a woman aged 45-60 years with COVID-19, enrolled during active disease. This chain connects TRBV7-9 to TRBJ2-2, with 11 bases aligning to TRBD2. This CDR3 is CASSLPLAGGWTGELFF. The CDR3 DNA follows: TGTGCCAGCAGCTTACCCCTAGCGGGGGGATGGACCGGGGAGCTGTTTTTT.